This TCR beta chain was identified during a study of T-cell reconstitution after alpha-beta-depleted transplantation in children. There are many counts of this clonotype. The CDR3 has 15 amino acids. V trimming: 8 bases; J trimming: 3 bases; junction bases outside the gene matches: 12. Germline CDR1 reads SQVTM; CDR2 reads ANQGSEA. A library of TCRbeta sequences, prepared with unique molecular identifiers, was generated. One entry per CDR3 protein, called by TCRdb with MiXCR from the PCR reads. The data contain about 610,000 distinct CDR3 sequences, over 9.5% of them singletons. The chain links TRBV29-1 to TRBJ2-1, with TRBD2 identical over 8 bases. The sample consisted of PBMCs from the stem cell graft donor, taken from the stem cell graft. The source of this sequence is a human donor who donated a stem cell graft to a child with acute myeloid leukemia. CDR3 in amino acids: CSTAQAGVVYNEQFF. The CDR3 DNA sequence: TGCAGCACGGCCCAAGCGGGAGTAGTCTACAATGAGCAGTTCTTC.